What follows are 28 T cell receptor beta chains derived from one specimen sequenced in a study of blood T cells in healthy people across ages. A second PCR of roughly 7 to 11 cycles used a sample-barcoded 5' primer and a J-beta primer mix. TCRdb fed the 5' RACE reads into MiXCR, producing one record per CDR3 protein. The sample has 650,000 to 1,000,000 distinct CDR3 sequences, about 36% seen once. The specimen sequenced was blood. Receptor source: a man aged 18 to 30 in good health.

Many counts were recorded for this clonotype. The chain recombines TRBV28 with TRBJ2-3, with 9 nucleotides matching TRBD2. J gave up 1 base and V 6 bases, and 8 bases lay outside the gene matches. The CDR3 runs 16 residues. Looked up from germline, CDR1 is MDHEN and CDR2 is SYDVKM. CDR3 in amino acids: CASSYQSGGRTDTQYF. The CDR3 nucleotides read TGTGCCAGCAGCTATCAAAGCGGGGGGCGCACAGATACGCAGTATTTT. The full variable domain, rest sourced from reference TRBV28 and TRBJ2-3, is DVKVTQSSRYLVKRTGEKVFLECVQDMDHENMFWYRQDPGLGLRLIYFSYDVKMKEKGDIPEGYSVSREKKERFSLILESASTNQTSMYLCASSYQSGGRTDTQYFGPGTRLTVL.

The rearrangement uses TRBV2 and TRBJ1-2, with D unresolved. V was trimmed by 8 bases and J by 7 bases, leaving 17 bases between them. From germline, CDR1 is SNHLY and CDR2 FYNNEI. The CDR3 is made up of 13 amino acids. As DNA, the CDR3 is TGTGCCAGCCAAAGGGCCCCTAAATGTGGCTACACCTTC. This encodes CASQRAPKCGYTF. Complete variable domain (other parts from reference TRBV2 and TRBJ1-2): EPEVTQTPSHQVTQMGQEVILRCVPISNHLYFYWYRQILGQKVEFLVSFYNNEISEKSEIFDDQFSVERPDGSNFTLKIRSTKLEDSAMYFCASQRAPKCGYTFGSGTRLTVV.

V gene TRBV3-1 combines with J gene TRBJ1-4; no definite D call. CDR3 length equals 13 residues. Trimming pared 0 bases from V and 5 bases from J, leaving 4 bases between. The germline V gene has CDR1 LGHDT and CDR2 YNNKEL (reference sequence). The CDR3 DNA sequence: TGTGCCAGCAGCCAAGATTTGAATGAAAAACTGTTTTTT. It yields the protein CASSQDLNEKLFF.

This clonotype was observed a few times. The gene calls are TRBV20-1 and TRBJ2-3, with D possibly being TRBD1 (6 bases). V shed 1 base and J shed 3 bases, with 17 bases lying between them. The germline V gene has CDR1 DFQATT and CDR2 SNEGSKA (reference sequence). The CDR3 extends over 16 amino acids. As DNA, the CDR3 is TGCAGTGCTAGAGTCCGACAGGCAGGTCCGACAGATACGCAGTATTTT. Amino acids: CSARVRQAGPTDTQYF.

This chain connects TRBV6-2 or TRBV6-3 to TRBJ2-3; D assignment may be TRBD1 or TRBD2 (5 bases each). From germline, CDR1 is MNHEY and CDR2 SVGEGT. V gave up 8 bases and J gave up 0 bases, with 12 bases separating them. The CDR3 length is 14 residues. The CDR3 DNA follows: TGTGCCAGCGGCAGAGGGGCGAGCACAGATACGCAGTATTTT. It specifies CASGRGASTDTQYF.

The CDR3, as DNA: TGTGCCAGCAGTTACTGGGCAGGAGTACGAGATACGCAGTATTTT. This gives the protein CASSYWAGVRDTQYF. The chain couples TRBV6-2 or TRBV6-3 to TRBJ2-3; D is undetermined. The germline V and J ends were trimmed by 1 base and 5 bases, with 13 bases remaining between them. Germline V gene sequence: CDR1 MNHEY, CDR2 SVGEGT. The CDR3 has 15 amino acids.

This clonotype was seen at least ten times. V is TRBV5-1 and J is TRBJ1-1; no definite D call. Looked up from germline, CDR1 is SGHRS and CDR2 is YFSETQ. V was cut by 1 base and J by 1 base, with 8 bases left in between. This CDR3 has 14 residues. CDR3 DNA: TGCGCCAGCAGCTTGACCCCGCCGAACACTGAAGCTTTCTTT. Translating gives CASSLTPPNTEAFF.

V gene TRBV3-1 combines with J gene TRBJ2-3; D not resolved. The CDR3 covers 18 residues. Germline lookup yields CDR1 LGHDT and CDR2 YNNKEL (reference sequence). V lost 0 bases, J lost 2 bases, and 18 bases lay in between. The CDR3 here is CASSQESGTAGDTDTQYF. The CDR3 bases are TGTGCCAGCAGCCAAGAAAGTGGAACCGCTGGAGACACAGATACGCAGTATTTT.

This clonotype was seen more than once but under ten times. The rearrangement links TRBV7-2 to TRBJ2-5; D ambiguous. Between the trimmed V and J ends, which lost 5 bases and 5 bases, there was a span of 12 bases. The CDR3 extends over 13 amino acids. CDR1 is SGHTA and CDR2 is FQGNSA in the germline V gene. The CDR3 region has the DNA TGTGCCAGCAGCGTCTGGGTTCGGGAGACCCAGTACTTC. Its protein product is CASSVWVRETQYF.

This clonotype was seen a handful of times. The rearrangement uses TRBV6-5 and TRBJ1-5, with TRBD1 matching over 10 bases. Germline V gene data show CDR1 as MNHEY and CDR2 as SVGAGI. The J segment lost 0 bases and the V segment lost 2 bases, leaving 7 bases of the junction unmatched. CDR3 length: 18 residues. The CDR3 loop is CASSYDRGLRNSNQPQHF. For the CDR3, the DNA is TGTGCCAGCAGTTACGACAGGGGGCTGAGAAATAGCAATCAGCCCCAGCATTTT.

This clonotype was detected many times. V usage is TRBV20-1 and J usage is TRBJ1-2, with D possibly TRBD1 on 6 matching bases. The CDR3 length is 14 residues. Trimming stripped 3 bases from V and 2 bases from J, with 13 bases between. CDR1 is DFQATT, CDR2 SNEGSKA, per germline (reference sequence). The CDR3, as DNA: TGCAGTGCTAGCTTAGCAGGGACAAACTATGGCTACACCTTC. Its protein product is CSASLAGTNYGYTF.

This clonotype was detected a few times. The chain uses TRBV3-1 and TRBJ2-5; D is unclear. The germline gives CDR1 LGHDT, CDR2 YNNKEL (reference sequence). The CDR3 loop spans 12 amino acids. Trimming pared 0 bases from V and 6 bases from J, leaving 5 bases between. CDR3 amino acids: CASSQEGQTQYF. CDR3 coding DNA: TGTGCCAGCAGCCAAGAGGGCCAGACCCAGTACTTC.

The rearrangement links TRBV9 to TRBJ1-2, with D unclear. The CDR3 spans 12 residues. The V gene's germline CDR1 is SGDLS and CDR2 YYNGEE. V lost 4 bases and J lost 2, with 6 bases in between. The DNA for the CDR3 is TGTGCCAGCAGCTCCTGGAACTATGGCTACACCTTC. It is translated as CASSSWNYGYTF.

The chain links TRBV7-8 to TRBJ1-2; D is perhaps TRBD1 (6 bases). Germline V CDR1 and CDR2: SGHVS, FQNEAQ. Trimming left V 5 bases short and J 1 base short, with 14 bases between. This CDR3 has 15 amino acids. The CDR3 loop is CASSTRGGSNYGYTF. CDR3 coding DNA: TGTGCCAGCAGCACAAGGGGGGGGAGTAACTATGGCTACACCTTC.

The chain links TRBV12-3 or TRBV12-4 to TRBJ2-2; D may correspond to TRBD1 or TRBD2 (5 bases each). The CDR3 length is 16 residues. V lost 7 bases and J 1 base, leaving 16 bases between the germline ends. The CDR3 DNA sequence: TGTGCCAGCACAGGGTTGGTTGCGGGGAACACCGGGGAGCTGTTTTTT. Translation gives CASTGLVAGNTGELFF.

Notes on this clonotype: This may stem from a read error, because a much larger clone lies one nucleotide away. The chain is built from TRBV12-3 or TRBV12-4 and TRBJ2-3; 7 bases agree with TRBD2. This CDR3 is built from 15 residues. The J segment lost 4 bases and the V segment lost 3 bases, leaving 7 bases of the junction unmatched. The CDR3 bases are TGTGCCAGCAGTTTCCAGCGGGGCGGCGCAGATACGCAGTATTTT. Translating gives CASSFQRGGADTQYF.

The chain uses TRBV29-1 and TRBJ2-7; tentative D call: TRBD2 (6 bases). Per germline, CDR1 SQVTM and CDR2 ANQGSEA. V shed 3 bases and J shed 10 bases, with 13 bases lying between them. There are 11 residues in the CDR3. The CDR3 is CSVDFRAGQYF. In DNA, the CDR3 is TGCAGCGTTGATTTCAGAGCGGGTCAGTACTTC.

The chain joins TRBV3-1 to TRBJ2-4; 7 nucleotides align to TRBD1. Germline-derived CDR1 and CDR2 are LGHDT and YNNKEL (reference sequence). The J segment lost 13 bases and the V segment lost 4 bases, leaving 10 bases of the junction unmatched. This CDR3 comprises 13 residues. The CDR3 spells CASSLSTGAEQYF. The CDR3 nucleotides read TGTGCCAGCAGCCTTTCCACAGGGGCGGAGCAGTACTTC.

The table lists this clonotype with a few counts. V usage is TRBV29-1 and J usage is TRBJ2-1; D assignment may be TRBD1 or TRBD2 (5 bases each). Trimming removed 5 bases at V and 5 bases at J, with 16 bases between. This CDR3 comprises 14 residues. CDR1 SQVTM and CDR2 ANQGSEA come from the germline V gene. The DNA for the CDR3 is TGCAGCGTTCAAGGGGACGGGCTAAACAATGAGCAGTTCTTC. It translates to CSVQGDGLNNEQFF.

The chain has TRBV14 and TRBJ1-4, with 8 bases fitting TRBD1. Germline V gene data show CDR1 as SGHDN and CDR2 as FVKESK. The CDR3 runs 17 residues. The ends lost 2 bases at V and 0 bases at J; junction bases unmatched: 5. CDR3 nucleotides: TGTGCCAGCAGCCAATTGACAGGGGCTTCAACTAATGAAAAACTGTTTTTT. Encoded protein: CASSQLTGASTNEKLFF. The variable domain in full, completed from reference TRBV14 and TRBJ1-4, reads EAGVTQFPSHSVIEKGQTVTLRCDPISGHDNLYWYRRVMGKEIKFLLHFVKESKQDESGMPNNRFLAERTGGTYSTLKVQPAELEDSGVYFCASSQLTGASTNEKLFFGSGTQLSVL.

The chain has TRBV7-9 and TRBJ2-4; TRBD1 matches 9 bases. Germline-derived CDR1 and CDR2 are SEHNR and FQNEAQ (reference sequence). V was pared by 5 bases and J by 8 bases, with 4 bases of the junction left unmatched. The CDR3 has 13 residues. In DNA, the CDR3 is TGTGCCAGCAGCCCTCGGGACAGGGACATTCAGTACTTC. Protein sequence: CASSPRDRDIQYF.

This clonotype was seen ten or more times. V gene TRBV9 combines with J gene TRBJ2-7, with D tentatively TRBD2 (6 bases). The length of the CDR3 is 17 residues. Per the germline V gene, CDR1 is SGDLS and CDR2 is YYNGEE. V was pared by 6 bases and J by 2 bases, with 24 bases between. This CDR3 reads CASTTGEADPQPYEQYF. CDR3 DNA sequence: TGTGCCAGCACCACGGGGGAGGCCGATCCACAACCCTACGAGCAGTACTTC.

About this clonotype itself: A much larger clone differs from this one at a single base, so this may be a read error. The chain employs TRBV9 and TRBJ2-1, with D possibly matching TRBD2 (5 bases). This CDR3 has 15 amino acids. Germline V gives CDR1 SGDLS, CDR2 YYNGEE. This CDR3 is CASSVAGISYHEQFF. In DNA form, the CDR3 reads TGTGCCAGCAGCGTAGCCGGGATCTCCTACCATGAGCAGTTCTTC.

The rearrangement links TRBV7-2 to TRBJ2-5; tentatively, D is TRBD2 (6 bases). CDR1 is SGHTA, CDR2 FQGNSA, per germline. Trimming removed 1 base at V and 10 bases at J, with 16 bases between. The CDR3 runs 14 residues. This chain's CDR3 is CASSLGGRPGGQYF. As DNA, the CDR3 is TGTGCCAGCAGCTTAGGGGGTCGGCCCGGGGGCCAGTACTTC.

The rearrangement uses TRBV28 and TRBJ2-7; 10 bases line up with TRBD2. With the DNA end fitting TRBJ2-5 better, the J assignment may be wrong. The CDR3 runs 16 residues. Per the germline V gene, CDR1 is MDHEN and CDR2 is SYDVKM. The CDR3 spells CASSLASGSIGETQYF. For the CDR3, the DNA is TGTGCCAGCAGTTTGGCTAGCGGGAGTATAGGAGAGACCCAGTACTTC.

Ten or more counts support this clonotype. This rearrangement joins TRBV12-3 or TRBV12-4 to TRBJ2-1; D might be TRBD2 (5 bases). There are 13 residues in the CDR3. The ends were cut back, 1 base at V and 9 bases at J, with 10 bases in the middle. CDR3 coding DNA: TGTGCCAGCAGTTTAGGGGAGCACCTTGAGCAGTTCTTC. It codes for CASSLGEHLEQFF.

This chain connects TRBV6-1 to TRBJ1-5; D is ambiguous. The CDR3 totals 15 residues. CDR1 and CDR2 (germline): MNHNS, SASEGT. V was shortened by 7 bases and J by 2 bases, with 15 bases between the two germline ends. CDR3 protein: CASNGRPGGNQPQHF. The CDR3 region has the DNA TGTGCCAGCAATGGCAGACCTGGTGGCAATCAGCCCCAGCATTTT.

This chain links TRBV4-1 with TRBJ1-1; possibly TRBD1 for D (5 bases). Trimming took off 3 bases at V and 1 base at J, with 9 bases between the two ends. From germline, CDR1 is MGHRA and CDR2 YSYEKL. The CDR3 length is 14 residues. In DNA, the CDR3 is TGCGCCAGCAGCCACGGGACGGAGAACACTGAAGCTTTCTTT. Translated, it gives CASSHGTENTEAFF.